These T cell receptor beta chains were read from a single sample in a study of T cell responses to AZD1222 COVID-19 vaccine. Profiled with immunoSEQ multiplex PCR; TCRdb holds only in-frame clones, not every one. This repertoire shows nearly 90,000 clones, approximately 90% found once; its top ten account for around 5.5%. The sample consisted of peripheral blood, taken 28 days after the second AZD1222 dose. All receptors come from an adult who received the AZD1222 COVID-19 vaccine. CDR3s include the opening cysteine and the closing phenylalanine or tryptophan. A D gene is named only where the DNA matches it firmly. Size is omitted from some rows. Given values are once, few, many or a class for expanded clones.

V gene,J gene,clone size,D gene,CDR3 protein,CDR3 DNA
TRBV5-6,TRBJ2-3,-,-,CASSPASDTQYF,TGTGCCAGCAGCCCAGCATCGGATACGCAGTATTTT
TRBV9,TRBJ1-1,-,-,CASSVGVTGSEAFF,TGTGCCAGCAGCGTAGGGGTGACGGGAAGTGAAGCTTTCTTT
TRBV5-1,TRBJ1-1,-,TRBD1,CASSLAGTDNTEAFF,TGCGCCAGCAGCTTGGCCGGGACAGATAACACTGAAGCTTTCTTT
TRBV10-3,TRBJ1-1,once,-,CAIRLQGGDTEAFF,TGTGCCATCCGTCTACAGGGAGGGGACACTGAAGCTTTCTTT
TRBV3-1/TRBV3-2,TRBJ1-2,-,-,CASSQDIVGGSGYTF,TGTGCCAGCAGCCAAGATATTGTTGGGGGAAGTGGCTACACCTTC
TRBV19,TRBJ1-2,-,-,CASRAGADFHGYTF,TGTGCCAGTAGAGCGGGGGCTGATTTCCATGGCTACACCTTC
TRBV19,TRBJ1-2,-,-,CASSINRLYGYTF,TGTGCCAGTAGTATAAACAGACTTTATGGCTACACCTTC
TRBV5-8,TRBJ1-5,-,-,CASSQGTLGNQPQHF,TGTGCCAGCAGCCAAGGAACGTTGGGCAATCAGCCCCAGCATTTT
TRBV30,TRBJ1-6,-,-,CAWSVRVGRGGSPLHF,TGTGCCTGGAGTGTACGGGTCGGCAGGGGAGGCTCACCCCTCCACTTT
TRBV30,TRBJ1-3,-,-,CAWNGGYPGNTIYF,TGTGCCTGGAATGGGGGATATCCTGGGAACACCATATATTTT
TRBV29-1,TRBJ2-2,-,-,CSVYRDSGELFF,TGCAGCGTATACAGGGATTCCGGGGAGCTGTTTTTT
TRBV7-3,TRBJ2-7,-,TRBD1,CASSPDRVEQYF,TGTGCCAGCAGCCCGGACAGGGTTGAGCAGTACTTC
TRBV19,TRBJ2-7,-,-,CASSPPGSSYEQYF,TGTGCCAGTAGTCCCCCGGGGAGCTCCTACGAGCAGTACTTC
TRBV9,TRBJ1-5,-,-,CASSSKRQPQHF,TGTGCCAGCAGCTCCAAGCGTCAGCCCCAGCATTTT
TRBV7-8,TRBJ2-2,-,TRBD1,CASSLRGQGVMTGELFF,TGTGCCAGCAGCTTACGGGGACAGGGAGTAATGACCGGGGAGCTGTTTTTT
TRBV6-5,TRBJ1-2,once,TRBD1,CASSYSSGGDYGYTF,TGTGCCAGCAGTTACTCGTCAGGGGGGGACTATGGCTACACCTTC
TRBV27,TRBJ1-1,once,-,CASSNRVGAFF,TGTGCCAGCAGCAATCGGGTCGGAGCTTTCTTT
TRBV5-4,TRBJ1-6,-,-,CASRPSPLHF,TGTGCCAGCAGACCTTCACCCCTCCACTTT
TRBV5-1,TRBJ1-3,-,-,CASSLVAGSENTIYF,TGCGCCAGCAGCTTGGTTGCAGGGTCAGAAAACACCATATATTTT
TRBV21-1,TRBJ1-2,-,-,CASSNPQGIIYGYTF,TGTGCCAGCAGCAACCCACAGGGGATAATCTATGGCTACACCTTC
TRBV19,TRBJ2-2,-,-,CASSPRGHPSGELFF,TGTGCCAGTAGTCCCCGGGGCCACCCCTCGGGGGAGCTGTTTTTT
TRBV6-4,TRBJ1-5,-,-,CASNANRYSNQPQHF,TGTGCCAGCAACGCGAACAGATATAGCAATCAGCCCCAGCATTTT
TRBV6-5,TRBJ2-1,-,-,CASSYSGVNEQFF,TGTGCCAGCAGTTACTCGGGGGTGAATGAGCAGTTCTTC
TRBV5-5,TRBJ2-5,-,-,CASSLGHGNQETQYF,TGTGCCAGCAGCTTGGGTCACGGCAACCAAGAGACCCAGTACTTC
TRBV12-3/TRBV12-4,TRBJ2-7,-,-,CASNPRGVNEQYF,TGTGCCAGCAACCCCAGGGGGGTAAACGAGCAGTACTTC
TRBV5-4,TRBJ2-7,-,TRBD1,CASSFRGTYEQYF,TGTGCCAGCAGCTTCAGGGGGACCTACGAGCAGTACTTC
TRBV18,TRBJ1-1,-,-,CASSETANTEAFF,TGTGCCAGCTCCGAGACCGCAAACACTGAAGCTTTCTTT